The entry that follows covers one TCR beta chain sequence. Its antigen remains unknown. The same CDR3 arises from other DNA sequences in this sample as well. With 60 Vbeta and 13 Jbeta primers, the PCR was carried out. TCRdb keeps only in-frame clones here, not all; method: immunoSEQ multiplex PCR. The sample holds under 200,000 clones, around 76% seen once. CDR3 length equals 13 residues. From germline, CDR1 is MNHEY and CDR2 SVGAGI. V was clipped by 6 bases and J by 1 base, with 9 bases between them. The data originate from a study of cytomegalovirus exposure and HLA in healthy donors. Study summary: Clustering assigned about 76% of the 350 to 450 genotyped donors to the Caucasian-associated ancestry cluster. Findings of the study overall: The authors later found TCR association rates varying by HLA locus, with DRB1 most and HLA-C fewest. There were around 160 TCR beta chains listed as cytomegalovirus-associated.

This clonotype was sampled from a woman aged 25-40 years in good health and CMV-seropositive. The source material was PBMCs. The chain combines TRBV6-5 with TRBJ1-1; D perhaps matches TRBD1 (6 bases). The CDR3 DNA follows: TGTGCCAGCAGGCAGGGACAGAACACTGAAGCTTTCTTT. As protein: CASRQGQNTEAFF.